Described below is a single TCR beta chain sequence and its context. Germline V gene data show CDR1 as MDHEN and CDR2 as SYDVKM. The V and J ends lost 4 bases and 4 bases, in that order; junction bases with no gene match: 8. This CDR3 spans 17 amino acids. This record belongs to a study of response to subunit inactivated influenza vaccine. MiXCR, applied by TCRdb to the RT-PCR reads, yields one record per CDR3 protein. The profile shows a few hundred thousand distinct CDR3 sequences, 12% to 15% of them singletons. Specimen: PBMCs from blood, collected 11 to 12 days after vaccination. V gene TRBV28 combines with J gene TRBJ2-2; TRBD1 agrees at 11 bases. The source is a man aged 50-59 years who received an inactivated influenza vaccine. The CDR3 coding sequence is TGTGCCAGCAGTTCGGACAGGGGGCAATGGGGCACCGGGGAGCTGTTTTTT. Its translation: CASSSDRGQWGTGELFF.